The rows below give T cell receptor beta chains drawn from one sample of a study of cytomegalovirus exposure and HLA in healthy donors. This table comes from immunoSEQ multiplex PCR, and its TCRdb copy is limited to in-frame clones, with some not included. Among about 250,000 clones, over 90% were seen once, and the ten largest hold about 1.7%. The sample consisted of PBMCs. These receptors came from a girl between 2 and 10 years old in good health and CMV-seronegative. The CDR3 runs from the conserved cysteine through the conserved F or W. The order of the fields is J gene, clone size, D gene, V gene, CDR3 protein, CDR3 DNA. The D gene is left open where the match is weak. A row's size may be missing; if present it is once, few, many or a size class.

TRBJ2-1 . TRBD2 TRBV5-4 CASSSRTSGTGNEQFF TGTGCCAGCAGCTCGAGGACTAGCGGGACTGGGAATGAGCAGTTCTTC
TRBJ2-7 . . TRBV7-9 CASSRAGDEQYF TGTGCCAGCAGCCGCGCAGGTGACGAGCAGTACTTC
TRBJ2-5 . . TRBV6-5 CASSYGGAKTQYF TGTGCCAGCAGTTACGGGGGCGCGAAGACCCAGTACTTC
TRBJ2-3 . TRBD1 TRBV15 CATSWTGPDTQYF TGTGCCACCAGCTGGACAGGGCCAGATACGCAGTATTTT
TRBJ2-5 . TRBD2 TRBV7-9 CASSWGTLAGVQETQYF TGTGCCAGCAGCTGGGGGACATTAGCGGGGGTACAAGAGACCCAGTACTTC
TRBJ1-1 . . TRBV6-5 CASSSGSNTEAFF TGTGCCAGCAGCTCGGGATCAAACACTGAAGCTTTCTTT
TRBJ1-6 . . TRBV5-1 CASSLEIGSPLHF TGCGCCAGCAGCCTAGAGATAGGTTCACCCCTCCACTTT
TRBJ1-1 . . TRBV27 CASSLQAWDLNTEAFF TGTGCCAGCAGTTTACAGGCTTGGGACTTGAACACTGAAGCTTTCTTT
TRBJ1-1 . . TRBV6-6 CASSYSTPNTEAFF TGTGCCAGCAGTTACTCGACACCGAACACTGAAGCTTTCTTT
TRBJ2-2 . . TRBV6-5 CASLGVTGELFF TGTGCCAGCCTGGGAGTGACCGGGGAGCTGTTTTTT
TRBJ2-2 once TRBD2 TRBV4-1 CASSQGLAGTGELFF TGCGCCAGCAGCCAAGGACTAGCGGGTACCGGGGAGCTGTTTTTT
TRBJ2-7 . . TRBV11-2 CASSPSYYEQYF TGTGCCAGCAGTCCTTCCTACTACGAGCAGTACTTC
TRBJ1-5 . . TRBV5-5 CASSLEGDLGLNQPQHF TGTGCCAGCAGCCTCGAAGGGGACTTAGGGTTAAATCAGCCCCAGCATTTT
TRBJ2-7 once . TRBV6-1 CASRPGFYEQYF TGTGCCAGCCGCCCGGGGTTCTACGAGCAGTACTTC
TRBJ2-1 . . TRBV18 CASSPPEDPQFF TGTGCCAGCTCACCACCGGAGGACCCGCAGTTCTTC
TRBJ1-1 . . TRBV19 CASSMSAAGYPEAFF TGTGCCAGTAGTATGTCGGCTGCGGGTTACCCTGAAGCTTTCTTT
TRBJ2-7 . TRBD1 TRBV2 CAGSPDRGSYEQYF TGTGCCGGGAGTCCGGACAGGGGCTCCTACGAGCAGTACTTC
TRBJ1-2 . TRBD1 TRBV30 CAWSVQGGDYGYTF TGTGCCTGGAGTGTACAAGGGGGCGACTATGGCTACACCTTC
TRBJ1-2 . TRBD1 TRBV13 CASSSRQGQGYGYTF TGTGCCAGCAGCTCCCGACAGGGTCAGGGCTATGGCTACACCTTC
TRBJ1-6 . . TRBV30 CAWSGSPWTAGYNSPLHF TGTGCCTGGAGTGGGAGCCCGTGGACAGCGGGATATAATTCACCCCTCCACTTT
TRBJ2-5 . . TRBV2 CASRYGETQYF TGTGCCAGCAGGTACGGGGAGACCCAGTACTTC
TRBJ2-3 . . TRBV6-4 CASSASGSGADTQYF TGTGCCAGCAGCGCCTCGGGTAGCGGCGCAGATACGCAGTATTTT
TRBJ1-2 . . TRBV11-2 CASSLDFLAVDTF TGTGCCAGCAGCTTAGATTTTCTGGCCGTTGACACCTTC
TRBJ1-3 . TRBD1 TRBV9 CASSPRAGGQGVGNTIYF TGTGCCAGCAGCCCTCGGGCGGGGGGACAGGGGGTTGGAAACACCATATATTTT
TRBJ2-7 . . TRBV4-2 CASSQGTTLEDEQYF TGTGCCAGCAGCCAAGGCACCACGCTCGAGGACGAGCAGTACTTC
TRBJ1-2 . . TRBV9 CASSVGTGFNYGYTF TGTGCCAGCAGCGTAGGTACAGGGTTCAACTATGGCTACACCTTC
TRBJ2-1 once TRBD2 TRBV30 CAWSGLAEYNEQFF TGTGCCTGGAGTGGACTAGCGGAATACAATGAGCAGTTCTTC
TRBJ2-1 . TRBD2 TRBV9 CASSVTPGTSGGYEQFF TGTGCCAGCAGCGTGACACCTGGGACTAGCGGGGGCTATGAGCAGTTCTTC
TRBJ2-7 . TRBD1 TRBV6-6 CASSYTTGDLYEQYF TGTGCCAGCAGTTACACGACAGGGGACCTCTACGAGCAGTACTTC
TRBJ1-5 . . TRBV9 CASSIGLAGDTDTQHF TGTGCCAGCAGCATCGGACTAGCGGGGGACACAGATACGCAGCATTTT
TRBJ2-5 . . TRBV6-5 CASSDDSLGETQYF TGTGCCAGCAGTGACGACAGTCTTGGAGAGACCCAGTACTTC
TRBJ1-5 . . TRBV19 CASSITQQPQHF TGTGCCAGTAGTATAACCCAGCAGCCCCAGCATTTT
TRBJ1-6 . . TRBV28 CASSTVLSPLHF TGTGCCAGCAGTACAGTTCTTTCACCCCTCCACTTT
TRBJ2-5 . . TRBV7-8 CASSAVLLAAYQETQYF TGTGCCAGCAGCGCAGTGCTCCTGGCAGCGTACCAAGAGACCCAGTACTTC
TRBJ2-2 . . TRBV6-1 CASTLRGLYTGELFF TGTGCCAGCACCCTAAGGGGTTTATACACCGGGGAGCTGTTTTTT
TRBJ1-6 once TRBD1 TRBV10-2 CASRNGQGNSPLHF TGCGCCAGCAGAAACGGACAGGGGAATTCACCCCTCCACTTT
TRBJ2-7 . . TRBV15 CATSRDFQGTSYEQYF TGTGCCACCAGCAGAGATTTCCAGGGCACCTCCTACGAGCAGTACTTC